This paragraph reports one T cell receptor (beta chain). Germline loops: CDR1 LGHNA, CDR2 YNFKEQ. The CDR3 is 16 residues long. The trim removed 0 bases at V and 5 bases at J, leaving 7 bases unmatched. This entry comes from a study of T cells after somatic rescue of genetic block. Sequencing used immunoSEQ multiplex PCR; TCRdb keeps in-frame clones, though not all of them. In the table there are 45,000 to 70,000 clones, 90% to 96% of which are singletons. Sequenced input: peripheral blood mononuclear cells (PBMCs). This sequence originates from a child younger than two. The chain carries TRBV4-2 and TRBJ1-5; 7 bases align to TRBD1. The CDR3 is CASSQEGRGKDQPQHF. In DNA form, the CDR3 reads TGTGCCAGCAGCCAAGAGGGCAGGGGGAAGGATCAGCCCCAGCATTTT.